The table lists the clone carrying this T cell receptor beta chain with many counts. What it binds is not known. The sample comes from a study of T cells in Graves' hyperthyroidism and ophthalmopathy. General study findings and limits: The model predicted ophthalmopathy a median around seven months before onset.

V was cut by 0 bases and J by 7 bases, with 12 bases left in between. The length of the CDR3 is 15 residues. CDR1 is LGHDT and CDR2 is YNNKEL in the germline V gene (reference sequence). From RNA transcripts, TCR beta CDR3 regions were amplified. With the HTBI primer set, the TCR CDR3 went through a first round of RT-PCR. TCRdb re-called the multiplex PCR reads through MiXCR, storing one row per CDR3 protein. The data show around 700,000 distinct CDR3 sequences, under 20% seen once. Blood from later-ophthalmopathy patients was taken at first hyperthyroidism diagnosis. This sequence originates from a woman in her forties or fifties with Graves' hyperthyroidism that later progressed to Graves' ophthalmopathy. V usage is TRBV3-1 and J usage is TRBJ1-4; tentative D call: TRBD1 (5 bases). Sequenced: blood. The CDR3 DNA reads TGTGCCAGCAGCCAAGAATTAGGGACGGGTGAAAAACTGTTTTTT. Its protein is CASSQELGTGEKLFF.